This TCR beta chain comes out of a study of T cell changes during pregnancy in multiple sclerosis. Produced via immunoSEQ multiplex PCR; TCRdb's table is partial and in-frame only. The data contain 37,000 or so clones, about 94% of them singletons. This CDR3 has 14 residues. Germline values: CDR1 KGHSH, CDR2 LQKENI. V was pared by 4 bases and J by 7 bases, with 4 bases of the junction left unmatched. This clone appeared a few times. This sequence was found in a female donor with multiple sclerosis, enrolled in a pregnancy study. This chain links TRBV18 with TRBJ1-6, with 7 bases matching TRBD1. Sequenced here: peripheral blood, sampled in the third trimester of pregnancy. For the CDR3, the DNA is TGTGCCAGCTCACTTGACAGGGTAAATTCACCCCTCCACTTT. This translates into CASSLDRVNSPLHF.